The 3 T cell receptor beta chains in this list originate from one sample, sequenced in a study of regulatory T cells in long-lasting Graves disease. Indicated time point: persistent/refractory GD, antithyroid drugs over 5 years with positive TRAb. Construction of the TCR library relied on RNA isolated from PBMCs. CDR3-region Arm-PCR and iRepertoire HTBI primers produced the TCR beta libraries. In TCRdb, the multiplex PCR reads were re-called with MiXCR into one record per CDR3 protein. The sample includes almost 350,000 distinct CDR3 sequences, around 20% of them seen just once. This material consisted of peripheral blood mononuclear cells (PBMCs), taken when the disease was refractory, from a patient treated with antithyroid drugs. Receptors were obtained from a female donor with Graves disease.

This clonotype was picked up many times. The chain has TRBV12-3 or TRBV12-4 and TRBJ1-6; 8 bases fit TRBD1. This CDR3 spans 16 amino acids. The junction had 3 bases not matched to a gene; V was cut back by 5 bases and J by 0 bases. DNA of the CDR3: TGTGCCAGCAGTACAGGGGGGAGCTCCTATAATTCACCCCTCCACTTT. Translation gives CASSTGGSSYNSPLHF.

V usage is TRBV10-3 and J usage is TRBJ1-4, with 8 bases fitting TRBD1. Germline assignment: CDR1 ENHRY and CDR2 SYGVKD. This CDR3 spans 14 amino acids. V was clipped by 6 bases and J by 6 bases; unmatched bases: 6. DNA for the CDR3: TGTGCCATCAGGGGAGGGACAGGAGATGAAAAACTGTTTTTT. This gives the protein CAIRGGTGDEKLFF.

The chain joins TRBV18 to TRBJ2-7; 14 nucleotides agree with TRBD2. CDR3 length equals 15 residues. Germline CDR1 is KGHSH and CDR2 is LQKENI. J lost 2 bases, V lost 8 bases, and 5 bases had no gene match. The CDR3 DNA sequence: TGTGCCAGCGCCGGGACTAGCGGGAGTCCCTACGAGCAGTACTTC. Amino acid sequence: CASAGTSGSPYEQYF.